This is a list of T cell receptor beta chains from one sample in a study of T cell repertoires in cytomegalovirus infection. Each CDR3 protein is one row after TCRdb ran MiXCR on the reads. The sample contains under 850,000 distinct CDR3 sequences, under 40% of which appear only once. Sequencing used PBMCs. The receptors originated from a human donor in good health (CMV status not recorded). Some clones in this sample may be carry-over from other donors' samples. CDR3s include the opening cysteine and the closing phenylalanine or tryptophan. The order of the fields is V gene, J gene, clone size, D gene, CDR3 protein, CDR3 DNA. The D gene is left open where the match is weak. For some rows the clone size is stated as once, few or many, or as a class when expanded; others skip it.

TRBV11-2	TRBJ2-3	.	TRBD1	CASKHLPGTGSRDTQYF	TGTGCCAGCAAGCACTTACCAGGGACAGGGAGCAGAGATACGCAGTATTTT
TRBV7-6	TRBJ2-1	few	.	CASSLSGTSGAYNEQFF	TGTGCCAGCAGCTTATCCGGGACATCCGGAGCCTACAATGAGCAGTTCTTC
TRBV20-1	TRBJ2-4	.	.	CSATRQKNIQYF	TGCAGTGCTACCCGACAGAAAAACATTCAGTACTTC
TRBV7-3	TRBJ2-3	.	TRBD2	CARSFSGGGTDTQYF	TGTGCCAGAAGCTTTAGCGGGGGAGGCACAGATACGCAGTATTTT
TRBV7-2	TRBJ2-1	.	.	CASSRSPSGEQFF	TGTGCCAGCAGCCGATCCCCGTCGGGTGAGCAGTTCTTC
TRBV5-4	TRBJ1-4	.	.	CASSRQTSNEKLFF	TGTGCCAGCAGCCGACAGACCTCGAATGAAAAACTGTTTTTT
TRBV28	TRBJ1-2	.	.	CASTKRAGEHYGYTF	TGTGCCAGCACTAAAAGGGCGGGAGAACACTATGGCTACACCTTC
TRBV7-9	TRBJ1-1	.	.	CASSLGLSGDMNTEAFF	TGTGCCAGCAGCTTAGGGCTTTCGGGGGACATGAACACTGAAGCTTTCTTT
TRBV7-8	TRBJ1-5	.	TRBD1	CASSFEQGGDQPQHF	TGTGCCAGCAGCTTTGAACAGGGGGGAGATCAGCCCCAGCATTTT
TRBV12-3/TRBV12-4	TRBJ2-2	.	.	CASMGQDLMANTGELFF	TGTGCCAGCATGGGGCAGGACCTCATGGCGAACACCGGGGAGCTGTTTTTT
TRBV7-2	TRBJ2-7	once	.	CASSETTPALGEQYF	TGTGCCAGCAGCGAGACGACCCCTGCCCTCGGCGAGCAGTACTTC
TRBV23-1	TRBJ2-5	few	TRBD1	CASSPPGGADETQYF	TGCGCCAGCAGTCCTCCAGGGGGCGCGGATGAGACCCAGTACTTC
TRBV7-8	TRBJ2-7	many	.	CASSDRPTNTAYEQYF	TGTGCCAGCAGCGACCGTCCTACTAATACAGCCTACGAGCAGTACTTC
TRBV6-6	TRBJ2-7	.	.	CASSSPPIIGEQYF	TGTGCCAGCAGTTCCCCTCCGATAATAGGCGAGCAGTACTTC
TRBV7-9	TRBJ1-3	few	.	CASTQTVGNTIYF	TGTGCCAGCACCCAGACCGTTGGAAACACCATATATTTT
TRBV6-5	TRBJ1-2	.	.	CASRPTGANYGYTF	TGTGCCAGCAGGCCGACAGGTGCTAACTATGGCTACACCTTC
TRBV19	TRBJ2-1	few	TRBD1	CASRWDRGQDEQFF	TGTGCCAGTAGGTGGGACAGGGGGCAGGATGAGCAGTTCTTC
TRBV7-8	TRBJ2-1	.	.	CASSLKGAIRGGAYNEQFF	TGTGCCAGCAGCCTGAAAGGCGCCATCAGGGGGGGGGCATACAATGAGCAGTTCTTC
TRBV28	TRBJ2-1	few	TRBD2	CASSLGLAGGDEQFF	TGTGCCAGCAGTTTGGGACTAGCGGGAGGTGATGAGCAGTTCTTC
TRBV5-1	TRBJ2-1	.	.	CASSSNRDGGAGRNNEQFF	TGCGCCAGCAGCTCCAACAGGGATGGGGGAGCGGGCCGTAACAATGAGCAGTTCTTC
TRBV18	TRBJ1-2	few	TRBD1	CASSPLAQGANGYTF	TGTGCCAGCTCACCACTGGCACAGGGGGCCAATGGCTACACCTTC
TRBV12-3/TRBV12-4	TRBJ2-1	.	.	CASSRARGIYNEQFF	TGTGCCAGCAGTCGCGCTAGGGGAATCTACAATGAGCAGTTCTTC
TRBV28	TRBJ1-4	.	TRBD1	CASRLPGQGNEKLFF	TGTGCCAGCAGGCTTCCGGGACAGGGAAATGAAAAACTGTTTTTT
TRBV28	TRBJ2-3	few	TRBD2	CASKGSGSSSTDTQYF	TGTGCCAGCAAAGGCAGCGGGAGTTCGAGCACAGATACGCAGTATTTT
TRBV28	TRBJ2-4	.	.	CASSSGGVPKNIQYF	TGTGCCAGCAGTTCAGGAGGGGTACCCAAAAACATTCAGTACTTC
TRBV20-1	TRBJ2-7	.	TRBD1	CSATPGGGYEQYF	TGCAGTGCGACACCAGGGGGCGGCTACGAGCAGTACTTC
TRBV20-1	TRBJ1-1	.	.	CSAIQQRLSTEAFF	TGCAGTGCGATCCAGCAGCGTCTCAGCACTGAAGCTTTCTTT
TRBV5-1	TRBJ2-2	few	.	CASGSVIRDGELFF	TGCGCCAGCGGTAGCGTAATACGCGACGGGGAGCTGTTTTTT
TRBV6-6	TRBJ2-1	.	.	CASSSLRQFF	TGTGCCAGCAGTTCGCTTAGGCAGTTCTTC
TRBV28	TRBJ2-5	.	TRBD2	CASSRTSGVQETQYF	TGTGCCAGCAGTCGGACTAGCGGCGTTCAAGAGACCCAGTACTTC
TRBV6-6	TRBJ2-7	.	.	CASSYSRDSQGEQQYF	TGTGCCAGCAGTTACTCGCGGGACAGCCAGGGAGAGCAGCAGTACTTC
TRBV28	TRBJ1-4	once	.	CASSYSTTNEKLLF	TGTGCCAGCAGTTATTCCACTACCAATGAAAAACTGCTTTTT
TRBV4-1	TRBJ1-1	.	.	CASSPLGGRGLLGDTEAFF	TGCGCCAGCAGCCCGCTCGGGGGCCGTGGGCTTCTCGGGGACACTGAAGCTTTCTTT
TRBV7-8	TRBJ2-1	many	.	CASSRSTLWVGEYNEQFF	TGTGCCAGCAGCCGCAGTACGCTTTGGGTGGGGGAGTACAATGAGCAGTTCTTC
TRBV15	TRBJ1-1	.	.	CATRVEAMNTEAFF	TGTGCCACCAGAGTCGAAGCTATGAACACTGAAGCTTTCTTT
TRBV29-1	TRBJ1-2	few	.	CSVEGFGRGYTF	TGCAGCGTTGAAGGGTTCGGGAGGGGCTACACCTTC
TRBV5-8	TRBJ1-1	few	.	CASSLVGGLMLFF	TGTGCCAGCAGCTTGGTTGGGGGCTTGATGCTTTTCTTT
TRBV2	TRBJ1-1	.	TRBD1	CARRTGTEASTEAFF	TGTGCCAGAAGAACCGGGACAGAAGCCAGCACTGAAGCTTTCTTT
TRBV7-7	TRBJ2-5	.	.	CASSLQLGTQETQYF	TGTGCTAGCAGCTTACAGCTGGGGACCCAAGAGACCCAGTACTTC